The 25 T cell receptor beta chains presented below share a single source sample, sequenced in a study of technical replicates of blood from several donors. Assay used: immunoSEQ multiplex PCR; TCRdb lists only in-frame clones, some missing. The data contain approximately 80,000 clones, 90% to 95% of them singletons. The sample taken for sequencing was T cells isolated from PBMCs. The receptors come from a human donor in good health.

The gene calls are TRBV19 and TRBJ2-2; TRBD1 might be the D (6 bases). Germline V gives CDR1 LNHDA, CDR2 SQIVND (reference sequence). The ends were cut back, 4 bases at V and 9 bases at J, with 12 bases in the middle. The CDR3 consists of 13 residues. The DNA for the CDR3 is TGTGCCAGTAGTAGCCAACAGGGCAGGGAGCTGTTTTTT. It specifies CASSSQQGRELFF.

This chain uses TRBV27 with TRBJ2-2; D call uncertain. The CDR3 spans 12 residues. CDR1 and CDR2 from the germline V gene are MNHEY and SMNVEV (reference sequence). V was clipped by 5 bases and J by 7 bases, with 8 bases between them. In DNA, the CDR3 is TGTGCCAGCAGTCCTCTTTTCGGGGAGCTGTTTTTT. Protein product: CASSPLFGELFF.

This chain joins TRBV4-2 and TRBJ2-3; D perhaps matches TRBD2 (5 bases). This CDR3 is 15 amino acids long. The germline V gene has CDR1 LGHNA and CDR2 YNFKEQ. The ends were cut back, 1 base at V and 4 bases at J, with 12 bases in the middle. CDR3 bases: TGTGCCAGCAGCCAAGTACCTAGCATGGCAGATACGCAGTATTTT. As protein: CASSQVPSMADTQYF.

J is TRBJ1-1 and V is TRBV19; D is perhaps TRBD1 (5 bases). CDR3 length: 16 amino acids. Germline V lookup: CDR1 LNHDA, CDR2 SQIVND (reference sequence). The V end lost 7 bases, the J end lost 4 bases, and 22 bases lay between the germline ends. The CDR3 DNA follows: TGTGCCAGTATTGCCCGCAGGGCAGCCGGGGGCACTGAAGCTTTCTTT. Encoded protein: CASIARRAAGGTEAFF.

V is TRBV30 and J is TRBJ2-5, with TRBD1 identical over 10 bases. From germline, CDR1 is GTSNPN and CDR2 SVGIG (reference sequence). The CDR3 sequence is 13 residues long. Trimming at V came to 5 bases and at J to 5 bases, leaving 5 bases not matched to a gene. The chain's CDR3 is CAWDRGPGETQYF. In nucleotides, the CDR3 is TGTGCCTGGGACAGGGGGCCAGGGGAGACCCAGTACTTC.

The chain uses TRBV29-1 and TRBJ2-1; a possible D gene is TRBD2 (6 bases). Germline-derived CDR1 and CDR2 are SQVTM and ANQGSEA. V was trimmed by 7 bases and J by 4 bases, leaving 17 bases between them. The CDR3 is 14 amino acids. Here the CDR3 DNA reads TGCAGCGCTACAGCGGGTTTTTTGTACAATGAGCAGTTCTTC. It specifies CSATAGFLYNEQFF.

The V and J genes are TRBV6-5 and TRBJ2-1; D is undetermined. The V and J ends lost 2 bases and 4 bases respectively, with 6 bases between them. CDR1 and CDR2 (germline): MNHEY, SVGAGI. The CDR3 consists of 13 residues. Here the CDR3 DNA reads TGTGCCAGCAGTTACGGCCCTTACAATGAGCAGTTCTTC. Translated: CASSYGPYNEQFF.

This chain connects TRBV4-1 to TRBJ2-2; D not certain. Germline V gene data show CDR1 as MGHRA and CDR2 as YSYEKL. V was shortened by 1 base and J by 0 bases, with 9 bases between the two germline ends. There are 16 residues in the CDR3. CDR3 coding DNA: TGCGCCAGCAGCCAAGTGGCGGTCGCGAACACCGGGGAGCTGTTTTTT. Translating it yields CASSQVAVANTGELFF.

V and J are TRBV27 and TRBJ2-5, with 11 nucleotides matching TRBD1. J lost 1 base, V lost 2 bases, and 6 bases had no gene match. The CDR3 covers 17 residues. The germline gives CDR1 MNHEY, CDR2 SMNVEV (reference sequence). Written as DNA, the CDR3 is TGTGCCAGCAGTTTAAGAGGACAGGGGGCGTCCCAAGAGACCCAGTACTTC. Translating it yields CASSLRGQGASQETQYF.

This chain joins TRBV5-1 and TRBJ1-1; 9 nucleotides line up with TRBD1. Per germline, CDR1 SGHRS and CDR2 YFSETQ. The CDR3 is 20 residues long. Trimming removed 4 bases from V and 1 base from J; junction bases left unmatched: 20. CDR3 sequence reads: CASSQKSNDRGKAWNTEAFF. The CDR3 DNA reads TGCGCCAGCAGCCAAAAATCAAATGACAGGGGGAAGGCGTGGAACACTGAAGCTTTCTTT.

This chain connects TRBV28 to TRBJ2-7; 8 bases map to TRBD1. The CDR3 runs 14 residues. CDR1 MDHEN and CDR2 SYDVKM come from the germline V gene. The CDR3 DNA is TGTGCGTCCCGATTGAGCAGGGGGCAGAACGAGCAGTACTTC. Amino acids: CASRLSRGQNEQYF.

For the CDR3, the DNA is TGTGCCATACAAGCGGGGCTTATCGTCTACAATGAGCAGTTCTTC. The encoded protein is CAIQAGLIVYNEQFF. The chain employs TRBV15 and TRBJ2-1; TRBD2 matches 7 bases. The V gene end was trimmed by 10 bases and the J gene end by 3 bases; junction bases not matched to a gene: 12. The CDR3 runs to 15 residues. The germline V gene encodes CDR1 LNHNV and CDR2 YYDKDF (reference sequence).

The table lists this clone with a count of one. The genes are TRBV6-1 and TRBJ1-2; the D gene is possibly TRBD1 (5 bases). V lost 2 bases, J lost 7 bases, and 14 bases lay in between. Germline CDR1 is MNHNS and CDR2 is SASEGT. The CDR3 has 14 residues. The chain's CDR3 is CASSEWSQGRGYTF. As DNA, the CDR3 is TGTGCCAGCAGTGAATGGTCCCAGGGTCGTGGCTACACCTTC.

This clone was seen once. The V gene is TRBV29-1, the J gene TRBJ2-1, with 14 bases fitting TRBD2. The CDR3 contains 16 residues. J was trimmed by 4 bases and V by 5 bases; bases with no gene match: 7. The germline V gene encodes CDR1 SQVTM and CDR2 ANQGSEA. The CDR3 DNA reads as TGCAGCGTTATAACGGGACTAGCGGGGGAATACAATGAGCAGTTCTTC. Residues: CSVITGLAGEYNEQFF.

V and J are TRBV5-4 and TRBJ1-2; the match to TRBD1 covers 7 bases. The CDR3 has 15 residues. Germline CDR1 reads SGHNT; CDR2 reads YYREEE (reference sequence). The V and J ends lost 4 bases and 3 bases, in that order; junction bases with no gene match: 9. For the CDR3, the DNA is TGTGCCAGCAGCCTTCAGACAGGGACCTACTATGGCTACACCTTC. Its translation is CASSLQTGTYYGYTF.

The chain combines TRBV5-4 with TRBJ2-3, with a weak D call TRBD2 (6 bases). Germline values: CDR1 SGHNT, CDR2 YYREEE (reference sequence). The CDR3 is 16 amino acids. V gave up 4 bases and J gave up 6 bases, with 21 bases separating them. CDR3 nucleotides: TGTGCCAGCAGCCCCATGGGGCGGGAAGTCTTTGATACGCAGTATTTT. Translated: CASSPMGREVFDTQYF.

The J gene is TRBJ1-1, the V gene TRBV7-2, with D perhaps TRBD1 (6 bases). CDR3 length: 12 amino acids. Germline CDR1 and CDR2: SGHTA and FQGNSA. Trimming shortened V by 2 bases and J by 8 bases, and 9 bases separated the two germline ends. CDR3 nucleotide sequence: TGTGCCAGCAGCTTACGGACAGCAGAAGCTTTCTTT. This codes for CASSLRTAEAFF.

This chain joins TRBV1 and TRBJ2-3; the table's D call, TRBD1, has no DNA check behind it. TRBV1 has pseudogene status. This CDR3 is 15 amino acids long. CDR3 nucleotide sequence: TGCACCAGCAGCCGAACAGGGGTTGGTGCAGATACGCAGTATTTT. This translates into CTSSRTGVGADTQYF.

This clone was detected only a few times. The chain carries TRBV19 and TRBJ1-5; D may be TRBD1 (6 bases). Trimming removed 7 bases from V and 0 bases from J, with 19 bases in between. CDR3 size: 17 residues. Per the germline V gene, CDR1 is LNHDA and CDR2 is SQIVND (reference sequence). CDR3 in amino acids: CASMVQQGFFSNQPQHF. The CDR3 nucleotides read TGTGCCAGTATGGTGCAACAGGGCTTCTTTAGCAATCAGCCCCAGCATTTT. Full variable domain (rest looked up from reference TRBV19 and TRBJ1-5): DGGITQSPKYLFRKEGQNVTLSCEQNLNHDAMYWYRQDPGQGLRLIYYSQIVNDFQKGDIAEGYSVSREKKESFPLTVTSAQKNPTAFYLCASMVQQGFFSNQPQHFGDGTRLSIL.

The rearrangement links TRBV27 to TRBJ2-5; the D gene is possibly TRBD2 (7 bases). The CDR3 contains 13 residues. Germline assignment: CDR1 MNHEY and CDR2 SMNVEV (reference sequence). Between the trimmed V and J ends, which lost 4 bases and 4 bases, there was a span of 10 bases. The CDR3 DNA follows: TGTGCCAGCAGTTGGGGGGGCCGAGAGACCCAGTACTTC. This sequence encodes CASSWGGRETQYF.

The chain links TRBV5-1 to TRBJ1-2; 7 bases agree with TRBD1. This CDR3 comprises 14 residues. V shed 5 bases, J shed 3 bases, and the junction held 7 bases outside the gene matches. Germline V gives CDR1 SGHRS, CDR2 YFSETQ. CDR3 residues: CASRTQTGDYGYTF. The DNA for the CDR3 is TGCGCCAGCAGAACTCAAACAGGGGACTATGGCTACACCTTC.

The gene calls are TRBV2 and TRBJ1-3, with D unresolved. The germline gives CDR1 SNHLY, CDR2 FYNNEI. The CDR3 length is 14 residues. V lost 5 bases and J lost 0, with 8 bases in between. The DNA of the CDR3 is TGTGCCAGCAGTTCGGGGTTCTCTGGAAACACCATATATTTT. It specifies CASSSGFSGNTIYF.

CDR3 sequence (DNA): TGCAGCGTTCGGAAGGGGGCTTTCTCTAGCACAGATACGCAGTATTTT. It translates to CSVRKGAFSSTDTQYF. V and J are TRBV29-1 and TRBJ2-3; 7 bases match TRBD1. The CDR3 has 16 amino acids. V trimming: 5 bases; J trimming: 0 bases; junction bases outside the gene matches: 11. CDR1 and CDR2 from the germline V gene are SQVTM and ANQGSEA.

The chain's CDR3 is CASSSRTGEGDTQYF. The CDR3 region has the DNA TGTGCCAGCAGTTCCCGGACAGGGGAAGGGGATACGCAGTATTTT. V usage is TRBV6-5 and J usage is TRBJ2-3; 9 bases fit TRBD1. CDR3 length equals 15 residues. After removal of 4 bases from V and 6 bases from J, the junction contained 8 bases not matched to a gene. Per germline, CDR1 MNHEY and CDR2 SVGAGI.

This rearrangement joins TRBV9 to TRBJ2-3, with 7 bases identical to TRBD2. Germline lookup yields CDR1 SGDLS and CDR2 YYNGEE. The CDR3 is made up of 16 amino acids. The ends lost 2 bases at V and 2 bases at J; junction bases unmatched: 8. The CDR3 region is CASSVGLLGNTDTQYF. CDR3 sequence (DNA): TGTGCCAGCAGCGTGGGACTACTAGGAAACACAGATACGCAGTATTTT.